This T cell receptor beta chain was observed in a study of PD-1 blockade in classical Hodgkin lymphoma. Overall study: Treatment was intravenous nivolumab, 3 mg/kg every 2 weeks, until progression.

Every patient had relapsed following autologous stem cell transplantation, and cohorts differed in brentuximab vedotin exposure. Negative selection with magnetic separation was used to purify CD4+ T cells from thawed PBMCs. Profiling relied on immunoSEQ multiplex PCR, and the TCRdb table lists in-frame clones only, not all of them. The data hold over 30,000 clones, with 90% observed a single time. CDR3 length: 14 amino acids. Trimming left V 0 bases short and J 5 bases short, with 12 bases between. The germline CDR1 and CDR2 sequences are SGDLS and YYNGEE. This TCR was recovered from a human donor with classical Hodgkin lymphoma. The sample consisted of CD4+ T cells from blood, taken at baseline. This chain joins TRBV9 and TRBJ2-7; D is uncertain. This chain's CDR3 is CASSVGGLGNEQYF. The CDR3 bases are TGTGCCAGCAGCGTAGGGGGATTGGGAAACGAGCAGTACTTC.